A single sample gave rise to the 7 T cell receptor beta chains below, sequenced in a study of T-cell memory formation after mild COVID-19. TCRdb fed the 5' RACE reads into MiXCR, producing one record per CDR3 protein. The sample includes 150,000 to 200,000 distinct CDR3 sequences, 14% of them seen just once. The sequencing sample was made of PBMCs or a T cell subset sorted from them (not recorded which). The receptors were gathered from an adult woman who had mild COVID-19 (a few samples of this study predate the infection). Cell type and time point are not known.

This CDR3 reads CASSSTGFYGYTF. Here the CDR3 DNA reads TGTGCCAGCAGCTCCACAGGGTTCTATGGCTACACCTTC. The J gene is TRBJ1-2, the V gene TRBV7-9; possibly TRBD1 for D (6 bases). In germline, CDR1 is SEHNR, CDR2 FQNEAQ (reference sequence). This CDR3 region has 13 residues. The ends were cut back, 4 bases at V and 4 bases at J, with 10 bases in the middle.

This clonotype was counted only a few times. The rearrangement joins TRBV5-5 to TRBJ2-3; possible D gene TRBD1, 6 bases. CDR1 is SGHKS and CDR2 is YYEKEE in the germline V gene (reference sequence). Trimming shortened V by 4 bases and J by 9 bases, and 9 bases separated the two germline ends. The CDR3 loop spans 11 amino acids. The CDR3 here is CASSGQGTQYF. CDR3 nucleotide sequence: TGTGCCAGCAGCGGCCAGGGGACGCAGTATTTT.

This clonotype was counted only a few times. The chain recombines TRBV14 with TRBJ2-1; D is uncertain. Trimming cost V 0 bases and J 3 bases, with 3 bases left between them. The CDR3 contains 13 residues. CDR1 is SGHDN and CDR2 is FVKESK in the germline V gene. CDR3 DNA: TGTGCCAGCAGCCAAGAGCACTACAATGAGCAGTTCTTC. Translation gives CASSQEHYNEQFF.

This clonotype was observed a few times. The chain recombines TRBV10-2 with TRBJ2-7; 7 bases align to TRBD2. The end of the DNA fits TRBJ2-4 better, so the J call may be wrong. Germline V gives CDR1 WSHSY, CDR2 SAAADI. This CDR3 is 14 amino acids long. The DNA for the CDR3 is TGCGCCAGCACCGAATGGGCGGGAGAGGACATTCAGTACTTC. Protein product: CASTEWAGEDIQYF.

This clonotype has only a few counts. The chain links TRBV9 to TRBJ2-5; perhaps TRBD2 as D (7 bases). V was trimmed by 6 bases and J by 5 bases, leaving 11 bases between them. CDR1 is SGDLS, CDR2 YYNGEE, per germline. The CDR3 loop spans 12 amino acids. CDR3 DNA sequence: TGTGCCAGCAAAGGGGGAGGGGAGACCCAGTACTTC. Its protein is CASKGGGETQYF.

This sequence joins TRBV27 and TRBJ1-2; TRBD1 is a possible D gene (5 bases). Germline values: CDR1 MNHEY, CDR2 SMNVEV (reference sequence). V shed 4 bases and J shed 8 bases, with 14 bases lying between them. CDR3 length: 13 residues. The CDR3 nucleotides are TGTGCCAGCAGTTCCACCAGGGTATGGGGCTACACCTTC. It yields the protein CASSSTRVWGYTF.

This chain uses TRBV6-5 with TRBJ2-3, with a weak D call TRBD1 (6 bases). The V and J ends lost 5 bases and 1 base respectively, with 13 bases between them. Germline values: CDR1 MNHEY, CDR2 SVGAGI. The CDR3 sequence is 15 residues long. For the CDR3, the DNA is TGTGCCAGCAGTCTCCAGGGGCTCCGCACAGATACGCAGTATTTT. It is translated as CASSLQGLRTDTQYF.